This T cell receptor (beta chain) was sequenced for a study of PD-L1 blockade in urothelial cancer. Study as a whole: Treatment start was followed by blood analysis at 3 weeks (second dose) and again at 6 weeks.

The diagnosis in patients was locally advanced or metastatic urothelial carcinoma. Each individual provided 1 to 8 samples (taken pretreatment and on-treatment). The V gene lost 5 bases and the J gene lost 0 bases, with 14 bases spanning the gap. CDR3 length equals 15 residues. Germline lookup yields CDR1 SGHVS and CDR2 FNYEAQ. TCRdb's table, derived via immunoSEQ multiplex PCR, lists solely in-frame clones and lacks some. The sample includes fewer than 130,000 clones, approximately 85% of them seen just once. Specimen: PBMCs, collected around atezolizumab (anti-PD-L1) treatment. The source of this sequence is a man aged 45-65 years with urothelial cancer. The chain is built from TRBV7-6 and TRBJ2-7; tentative D call: TRBD1 (6 bases). The CDR3 nucleotides read TGTGCCAGCAGCCCCGACAGGATAAACTCCTACGAGCAGTACTTC. It is translated as CASSPDRINSYEQYF.